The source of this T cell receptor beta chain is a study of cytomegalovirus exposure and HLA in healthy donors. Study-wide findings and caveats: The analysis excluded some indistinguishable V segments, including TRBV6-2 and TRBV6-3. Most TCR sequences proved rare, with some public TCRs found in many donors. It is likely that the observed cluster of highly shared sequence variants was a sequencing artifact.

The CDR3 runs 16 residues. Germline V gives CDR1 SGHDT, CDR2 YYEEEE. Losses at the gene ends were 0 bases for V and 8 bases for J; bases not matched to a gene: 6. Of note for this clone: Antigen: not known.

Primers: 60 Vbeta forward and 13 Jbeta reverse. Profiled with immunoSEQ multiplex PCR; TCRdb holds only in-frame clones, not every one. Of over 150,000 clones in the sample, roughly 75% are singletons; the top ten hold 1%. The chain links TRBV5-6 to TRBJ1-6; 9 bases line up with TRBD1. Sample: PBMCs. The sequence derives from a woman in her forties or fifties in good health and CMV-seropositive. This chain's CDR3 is CASSLVTGGFDSPLHF. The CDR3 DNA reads TGTGCCAGCAGCTTGGTGACAGGGGGATTCGATTCACCCCTCCACTTT.